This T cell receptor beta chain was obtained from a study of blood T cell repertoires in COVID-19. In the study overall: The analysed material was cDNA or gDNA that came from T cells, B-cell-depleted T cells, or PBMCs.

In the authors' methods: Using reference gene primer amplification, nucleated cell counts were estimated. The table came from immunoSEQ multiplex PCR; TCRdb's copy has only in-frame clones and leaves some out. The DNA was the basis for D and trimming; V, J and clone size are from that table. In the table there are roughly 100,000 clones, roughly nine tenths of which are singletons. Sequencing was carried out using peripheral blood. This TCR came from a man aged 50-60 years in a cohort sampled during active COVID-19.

The CDR3 coding sequence is TGTGCCAGCTCATCTCAGGGAACTGAAGCTTTCTTT. Translated, it gives CASSSQGTEAFF. V gene TRBV18 combines with J gene TRBJ1-1, with a weak D call TRBD1 (5 bases). The CDR3 runs 12 residues. Germline loops: CDR1 KGHSH, CDR2 LQKENI. The V and J ends lost 5 bases and 5 bases respectively, with 9 bases between them.